The present T cell receptor beta chain was sequenced within a study of shared clonotypes between healthy human individuals. Turning to the study itself: CD4 naive cells filled three plates per donor, CD4 memory three, CD8 naive two and CD8 memory one. Study observations and caveats: Non-shared clonotypes displayed generation probabilities falling below those of clonotypes present in all four donors.

The data were produced by immunoSEQ multiplex PCR, yet TCRdb's version contains in-frame clones alone and is incomplete. The top ten hold 0.9% to 1.3% of the sample, which has some 2.1 million clones, about 94% seen once. Concerning this clone: The antigen is undetermined.

Germline loops: CDR1 SGHVS, CDR2 FQNEAQ. The CDR3 length is 16 residues. V dropped 1 base and J dropped 3; count of bases not matched to a gene: 9. Positive CCR7 selection of CD45RO-negative cells yielded the naive CD8 cells, and terminally differentiated effector memory CD45RA+ cells were excluded. Source material: naive CD8+ T cells sorted from blood. The receptor comes from a man between 18 and 29 years old in good health. The chain has TRBV7-8 and TRBJ2-7; 7 positions agree with TRBD2. In DNA, the CDR3 is TGTGCCAGCAGCTTAGTAGCGGGTGTCGGGTACTACGAGCAGTACTTC. Its protein is CASSLVAGVGYYEQYF.